These 23 T cell receptor beta chains were sequenced from one sample in a study of T cells in Graves' hyperthyroidism and ophthalmopathy. The source material, RNA transcripts, was used to amplify TCR beta CDR3 regions. The HTBI primer set was used in a first-round RT-PCR of the TCR CDR3. TCRdb reprocessed the multiplex PCR reads with MiXCR, giving one entry per CDR3 protein. Of about 400,000 distinct CDR3 sequences in the sample, 12% to 15% are singletons; the top ten hold less than 6.5%. The sequenced material came from blood. The origin of the receptors is a woman between 18 and 29 years old with Graves' hyperthyroidism.

The rearrangement joins TRBV7-9 to TRBJ2-1; D is perhaps TRBD2 (6 bases). The CDR3 runs 15 residues. The germline gives CDR1 SEHNR, CDR2 FQNEAQ (reference sequence). Trimming shortened V by 4 bases and J by 6 bases, and 16 bases separated the two germline ends. CDR3 region: CASSWGLGRGNEQFF. The CDR3 DNA reads as TGTGCCAGCAGCTGGGGACTTGGGCGGGGCAATGAGCAGTTCTTC.

This clonotype was observed many times. The J gene is TRBJ2-2, the V gene TRBV18; no clear D gene. V lost 2 bases to trimming and J lost 4 bases, with 5 bases between them. CDR3 length equals 13 residues. Germline V gene sequence: CDR1 KGHSH, CDR2 LQKENI. CDR3 region: CASSPTSTGELFF. In DNA form, the CDR3 reads TGTGCCAGCTCACCAACCAGCACCGGGGAGCTGTTTTTT.

In this sample, this clonotype turned up many times. The genes are TRBV2 and TRBJ2-5, with D hard to call. The germline gives CDR1 SNHLY, CDR2 FYNNEI. The CDR3 consists of 16 residues. Trimming shortened V by 7 bases and J by 2 bases, and 20 bases separated the two germline ends. The CDR3 reads CASTLVLATPQETQYF. CDR3 DNA: TGTGCCAGCACCCTTGTTTTGGCAACACCTCAAGAGACCCAGTACTTC.

This clonotype appeared many times. The V and J genes are TRBV6-2 or TRBV6-3 and TRBJ2-1; TRBD2 aligns across 12 bases. The V and J ends lost 5 bases and 8 bases, in that order; junction bases with no gene match: 7. The CDR3 is 15 residues long. Germline CDR1 is MNHEY and CDR2 is SVGEGT. As DNA, the CDR3 is TGTGCCAGCAGTCTTCTAGCGGGAGGGCCAGATGAGCAGTTCTTC. Translation gives CASSLLAGGPDEQFF.

This clonotype occurred many times. The rearrangement uses TRBV10-3 and TRBJ1-3, with TRBD1 identical over 7 bases. Trimming at V came to 7 bases and at J to 1 base, leaving 4 bases not matched to a gene. Germline lookup yields CDR1 ENHRY and CDR2 SYGVKD. This CDR3 has 14 amino acids. CDR3 in DNA: TGTGCCATCACTCCGACAGGGTCTGGAAACACCATATATTTT. It yields the protein CAITPTGSGNTIYF.

This clonotype has just a few counts. The CDR3 DNA is TGTGCCTGGACAGGCGATCCAGGCGGGGAGCTGTTTTTT. It encodes CAWTGDPGGELFF. The V and J genes are TRBV30 and TRBJ2-2; the D is unclear. The CDR3 spans 13 residues. The V gene lost 4 bases and the J gene lost 7 bases, with 13 bases spanning the gap. Germline V CDR1 and CDR2: GTSNPN, SVGIG (reference sequence).

This clonotype was counted at least ten times. The chain uses TRBV18 and TRBJ2-3; 7 positions match TRBD1. Germline lookup yields CDR1 KGHSH and CDR2 LQKENI. The CDR3 consists of 15 residues. V shed 5 bases and J 0 bases; nucleotides not matched to a gene: 5. The CDR3: CASSNNRGSTDTQYF. The CDR3 coding sequence is TGTGCCAGCTCAAATAACAGGGGAAGCACAGATACGCAGTATTTT.

The genes are TRBV29-1 and TRBJ2-4, with D possibly called TRBD1 or TRBD2 (5 bases each). Between the trimmed V and J ends, which lost 7 bases and 6 bases, there was a span of 13 bases. The length of the CDR3 is 12 residues. Germline loops: CDR1 SQVTM, CDR2 ANQGSEA. The CDR3 is CSAGDGGNIQYF. Here the CDR3 DNA reads TGCAGCGCCGGCGATGGGGGAAACATTCAGTACTTC.

This chain connects TRBV5-4 to TRBJ2-7, with 8 nucleotides matching TRBD2. V lost 0 bases to trimming and J lost 4 bases; unmatched junction nucleotides: 6. This CDR3 has 15 amino acids. Looked up from germline, CDR1 is SGHNT and CDR2 is YYREEE (reference sequence). The CDR3 coding sequence is TGTGCCAGCAGCTTGGTAGCTAGCGGGTTATACGAGCAGTACTTC. Translation gives CASSLVASGLYEQYF.

The gene calls are TRBV7-9 and TRBJ2-1; D may match TRBD1 or TRBD2 (5 bases each). The CDR3 has 12 residues. The germline CDR1 and CDR2 sequences are SEHNR and FQNEAQ (reference sequence). Trimming left V 2 bases short and J 13 bases short, with 12 bases between. As DNA, the CDR3 is TGTGCCAGCAGCTTAAGGTTGGGGACCCAGTTCTTC. Residues: CASSLRLGTQFF.

In this sample, this clonotype turned up a few times. V gene TRBV7-9 combines with J gene TRBJ1-6; maybe TRBD1 (5 bases). The ends were cut back, 1 base at V and 7 bases at J, with 14 bases in the middle. Germline V gives CDR1 SEHNR, CDR2 FQNEAQ (reference sequence). CDR3 length: 16 amino acids. The CDR3 spells CASSLGAGSLNSPLHF. The DNA for the CDR3 is TGTGCCAGCAGCTTAGGCGCAGGGTCGTTGAATTCACCCCTCCACTTT.

The chain links TRBV2 to TRBJ1-5, with TRBD1 identical over 9 bases. The germline V gene encodes CDR1 SNHLY and CDR2 FYNNEI. V shed 7 bases, J shed 6 bases, and the junction held 10 bases outside the gene matches. The CDR3 has 15 amino acids. In DNA form, the CDR3 reads TGTGCCAGCACCCGGGCACAGGGGGCAGCTCAGCCCCAGCATTTT. It encodes CASTRAQGAAQPQHF. The full variable domain, in which reference TRBV2 and TRBJ1-5 provide the parts outside the CDR3, is EPEVTQTPSHQVTQMGQEVILRCVPISNHLYFYWYRQILGQKVEFLVSFYNNEISEKSEIFDDQFSVERPDGSNFTLKIRSTKLEDSAMYFCASTRAQGAAQPQHFGDGTRLSIL.

The chain is built from TRBV7-9 and TRBJ1-2; D not resolved. This CDR3 has 16 amino acids. The V gene's germline CDR1 is SEHNR and CDR2 FQNEAQ (reference sequence). V shed 5 bases and J shed 4 bases, with 20 bases lying between them. In nucleotides, the CDR3 is TGTGCCAGCAGCCCCCTCCCACGGGCTCCCACCTATGGCTACACCTTC. Amino acid sequence: CASSPLPRAPTYGYTF.

Many counts were recorded for this clonotype. The chain uses TRBV5-6 and TRBJ2-5; 8 bases map to TRBD1. Per germline, CDR1 SGHDT and CDR2 YYEEEE. The ends lost 4 bases at V and 5 bases at J; junction bases unmatched: 7. CDR3 length: 14 amino acids. CDR3 DNA: TGTGCCAGCAGCACCCCAGGGGGCGTGGAGACCCAGTACTTC. It encodes CASSTPGGVETQYF.

Regarding this clonotype: A clone one base away is much larger, so this may be a read error. This chain connects TRBV20-1 to TRBJ2-2, with D maybe TRBD1 (6 bases). The CDR3 sequence is 13 residues long. The germline CDR1 and CDR2 sequences are DFQATT and SNEGSKA (reference sequence). V lost 6 bases to trimming and J lost 2 bases, with 10 bases between them. The CDR3 here is CSAPDSNTGELFF. The CDR3 coding sequence is TGCAGTGCCCCGGACAGCAACACCGGGGAGCTGTTTTTT.

The chain joins TRBV4-1 to TRBJ2-1; D is ambiguous. CDR3 length equals 15 residues. Germline CDR1 reads MGHRA; CDR2 reads YSYEKL. The V and J ends lost 2 bases and 0 bases respectively, with 8 bases between them. For the CDR3, the DNA is TGCGCCAGCAGCCAATCCAGCCCCTCCTACAATGAGCAGTTCTTC. Its protein is CASSQSSPSYNEQFF.

This clonotype has at least ten counts. The V gene is TRBV2, the J gene TRBJ2-1; TRBD1 matches 11 bases. After removal of 0 bases from V and 3 bases from J, the junction contained 1 base not matched to a gene. The CDR3 is made up of 16 amino acids. Germline V gene lookup returns CDR1 SNHLY and CDR2 FYNNEI. The CDR3 coding sequence is TGTGCCAGCAGTGAAGCCGGGACAGGGGGCTACAATGAGCAGTTCTTC. The encoded protein is CASSEAGTGGYNEQFF. The whole variable domain, filled in from reference TRBV2 and TRBJ2-1, reads EPEVTQTPSHQVTQMGQEVILRCVPISNHLYFYWYRQILGQKVEFLVSFYNNEISEKSEIFDDQFSVERPDGSNFTLKIRSTKLEDSAMYFCASSEAGTGGYNEQFFGPGTRLTVL.

A word on this clonotype: Relative to the germline gene, one junction end is altered; a read error may explain this. The chain uses TRBV3-1 and TRBJ2-1, with 7 bases identical to TRBD2. The CDR3 loop spans 15 amino acids. Germline assignment: CDR1 LGHDT and CDR2 YNNKEL (reference sequence). Here the CDR3 DNA reads TGTGCCGGCAGCCAAGCGAAGGTCCGCGGGGGTGAGCAGTTCTTC. This translates into CAGSQAKVRGGEQFF.

This clonotype was found many times. The chain recombines TRBV11-1 with TRBJ1-1; D gene unclear. CDR1 and CDR2 (germline): SGHAT, FQDESV (reference sequence). V was cut by 6 bases and J by 0 bases, with 8 bases left in between. The CDR3 covers 13 residues. The CDR3 nucleotides read TGTGCCAGCAGTGGTATCATGAACACTGAAGCTTTCTTT. Translation gives CASSGIMNTEAFF.

Ten or more counts support this clonotype. J is TRBJ2-6 and V is TRBV12-3 or TRBV12-4; no reliable D call. CDR3 size: 15 residues. Trimming stripped 3 bases from V and 0 bases from J, with 6 bases between. The DNA for the CDR3 is TGTGCCAGCAGTTTCGCCTCCTCTGGGGCCAACGTCCTGACTTTC. It encodes CASSFASSGANVLTF.

At least ten counts were recorded for this clonotype. The J gene is TRBJ2-2, the V gene TRBV30; no clear D gene. The CDR3 contains 14 residues. Trimming stripped 0 bases from V and 4 bases from J, with 9 bases between. Germline CDR1 GTSNPN, CDR2 SVGIG (reference sequence). The CDR3 DNA follows: TGTGCCTGGAGTGTACTTGACCTCACCGGGGAGCTGTTTTTT. Translating it yields CAWSVLDLTGELFF.

This clonotype showed up just a few times. The V call is TRBV15, the J call TRBJ1-4; maybe TRBD1 (5 bases). The CDR3 sequence is 18 residues long. CDR1 and CDR2 from the germline V gene are LNHNV and YYDKDF (reference sequence). V lost 8 bases, J lost 3 bases, and 25 bases lay in between. CDR3 residues: CATSQGDGPDSPNEKLFF. The CDR3 DNA follows: TGTGCCACCTCTCAGGGCGATGGGCCCGACAGCCCTAATGAAAAACTGTTTTTT.

This clonotype turned up a few times. Possible read error: a much larger clone is one base away. The rearrangement uses TRBV14 and TRBJ2-5; D ambiguous. The germline V gene has CDR1 SGHDN and CDR2 FVKESK. Trimming removed 1 base from V and 7 bases from J, with 4 bases in between. The length of the CDR3 is 11 residues. The CDR3 spells CASSQGGTQYF. The CDR3 nucleotides read TGTGCCAGCAGCCAAGGGGGGACCCAGTACTTC.